Following are 6 T cell receptor beta chains from one sample sequenced in a study of blood T cell repertoires in COVID-19. Profiling relied on immunoSEQ multiplex PCR, and the TCRdb table lists in-frame clones only, not all of them. The sample includes about 200,000 clones, around 83% of them seen just once. Source material: peripheral blood. The receptors originated from a human donor in a cohort sampled during active COVID-19.

This chain uses TRBV9 with TRBJ2-3; D possibly corresponds to TRBD2 (5 bases). From germline, CDR1 is SGDLS and CDR2 YYNGEE. Trimming pared 0 bases from V and 3 bases from J, leaving 8 bases between. The CDR3 loop spans 14 amino acids. The CDR3 is CASSVAGRTDTQYF. In DNA, the CDR3 is TGTGCCAGCAGCGTAGCGGGGAGAACAGATACGCAGTATTTT.

The chain combines TRBV15 with TRBJ2-7; possible D gene TRBD2, 5 bases. V dropped 3 bases and J dropped 2 bases, with 11 bases sitting between them. The CDR3 spans 14 residues. Germline-derived CDR1 and CDR2 are LNHNV and YYDKDF (reference sequence). CDR3 residues: CATSRPRGTYEQYF. As DNA, the CDR3 is TGTGCCACCAGCAGGCCCAGAGGGACCTACGAGCAGTACTTC.

The rearrangement joins TRBV14 to TRBJ2-5; TRBD2 aligns across 8 bases. Looked up from germline, CDR1 is SGHDN and CDR2 is FVKESK. The V segment lost 1 base and the J segment 5 bases; nucleotides outside the gene matches: 3. The CDR3 has 14 amino acids. CDR3 sequence reads: CASSQGASGETQYF. The CDR3 region has the DNA TGTGCCAGCAGCCAAGGGGCTAGCGGGGAGACCCAGTACTTC.

V and J are TRBV15 and TRBJ2-1; 10 bases line up with TRBD2. CDR1 and CDR2 (germline): LNHNV, YYDKDF (reference sequence). The CDR3 is 17 residues long. V lost 1 base to trimming and J lost 1 base; unmatched junction nucleotides: 4. The CDR3 DNA reads as TGTGCCACCAGCAGAGGCCTAGCGGGAGCTTCCTACAATGAGCAGTTCTTC. Translation gives CATSRGLAGASYNEQFF. The entire variable domain, with the rest obtained from reference TRBV15 and TRBJ2-1, is as follows: DAMVIQNPRYQVTQFGKPVTLSCSQTLNHNVMYWYQQKSSQAPKLLFHYYDKDFNNEADTPDNFQSRRPNTSFCFLDIRSPGLGDTAMYLCATSRGLAGASYNEQFFGPGTRLTVL.

The rearrangement links TRBV5-5 to TRBJ1-5; unclear D gene. Germline V gives CDR1 SGHKS, CDR2 YYEKEE (reference sequence). V lost 0 bases and J 3 bases, leaving 10 bases between the germline ends. The CDR3 is 15 amino acids. CDR3 DNA sequence: TGTGCCAGCAGCTTGGTAGGCGGAAACAATCAGCCCCAGCATTTT. Translated, it gives CASSLVGGNNQPQHF.

This sequence joins TRBV10-1 and TRBJ2-3; perhaps TRBD2 as D (5 bases). Per the germline V gene, CDR1 is WNHNN and CDR2 is SYGVQD (reference sequence). Trimming pared 2 bases from V and 7 bases from J, leaving 16 bases between. The CDR3 has 15 residues. The CDR3 nucleotides read TGCGCCAGCAGTGAGCGGCTAGCAAGCCGGTATACGCAGTATTTT. Translation gives CASSERLASRYTQYF.